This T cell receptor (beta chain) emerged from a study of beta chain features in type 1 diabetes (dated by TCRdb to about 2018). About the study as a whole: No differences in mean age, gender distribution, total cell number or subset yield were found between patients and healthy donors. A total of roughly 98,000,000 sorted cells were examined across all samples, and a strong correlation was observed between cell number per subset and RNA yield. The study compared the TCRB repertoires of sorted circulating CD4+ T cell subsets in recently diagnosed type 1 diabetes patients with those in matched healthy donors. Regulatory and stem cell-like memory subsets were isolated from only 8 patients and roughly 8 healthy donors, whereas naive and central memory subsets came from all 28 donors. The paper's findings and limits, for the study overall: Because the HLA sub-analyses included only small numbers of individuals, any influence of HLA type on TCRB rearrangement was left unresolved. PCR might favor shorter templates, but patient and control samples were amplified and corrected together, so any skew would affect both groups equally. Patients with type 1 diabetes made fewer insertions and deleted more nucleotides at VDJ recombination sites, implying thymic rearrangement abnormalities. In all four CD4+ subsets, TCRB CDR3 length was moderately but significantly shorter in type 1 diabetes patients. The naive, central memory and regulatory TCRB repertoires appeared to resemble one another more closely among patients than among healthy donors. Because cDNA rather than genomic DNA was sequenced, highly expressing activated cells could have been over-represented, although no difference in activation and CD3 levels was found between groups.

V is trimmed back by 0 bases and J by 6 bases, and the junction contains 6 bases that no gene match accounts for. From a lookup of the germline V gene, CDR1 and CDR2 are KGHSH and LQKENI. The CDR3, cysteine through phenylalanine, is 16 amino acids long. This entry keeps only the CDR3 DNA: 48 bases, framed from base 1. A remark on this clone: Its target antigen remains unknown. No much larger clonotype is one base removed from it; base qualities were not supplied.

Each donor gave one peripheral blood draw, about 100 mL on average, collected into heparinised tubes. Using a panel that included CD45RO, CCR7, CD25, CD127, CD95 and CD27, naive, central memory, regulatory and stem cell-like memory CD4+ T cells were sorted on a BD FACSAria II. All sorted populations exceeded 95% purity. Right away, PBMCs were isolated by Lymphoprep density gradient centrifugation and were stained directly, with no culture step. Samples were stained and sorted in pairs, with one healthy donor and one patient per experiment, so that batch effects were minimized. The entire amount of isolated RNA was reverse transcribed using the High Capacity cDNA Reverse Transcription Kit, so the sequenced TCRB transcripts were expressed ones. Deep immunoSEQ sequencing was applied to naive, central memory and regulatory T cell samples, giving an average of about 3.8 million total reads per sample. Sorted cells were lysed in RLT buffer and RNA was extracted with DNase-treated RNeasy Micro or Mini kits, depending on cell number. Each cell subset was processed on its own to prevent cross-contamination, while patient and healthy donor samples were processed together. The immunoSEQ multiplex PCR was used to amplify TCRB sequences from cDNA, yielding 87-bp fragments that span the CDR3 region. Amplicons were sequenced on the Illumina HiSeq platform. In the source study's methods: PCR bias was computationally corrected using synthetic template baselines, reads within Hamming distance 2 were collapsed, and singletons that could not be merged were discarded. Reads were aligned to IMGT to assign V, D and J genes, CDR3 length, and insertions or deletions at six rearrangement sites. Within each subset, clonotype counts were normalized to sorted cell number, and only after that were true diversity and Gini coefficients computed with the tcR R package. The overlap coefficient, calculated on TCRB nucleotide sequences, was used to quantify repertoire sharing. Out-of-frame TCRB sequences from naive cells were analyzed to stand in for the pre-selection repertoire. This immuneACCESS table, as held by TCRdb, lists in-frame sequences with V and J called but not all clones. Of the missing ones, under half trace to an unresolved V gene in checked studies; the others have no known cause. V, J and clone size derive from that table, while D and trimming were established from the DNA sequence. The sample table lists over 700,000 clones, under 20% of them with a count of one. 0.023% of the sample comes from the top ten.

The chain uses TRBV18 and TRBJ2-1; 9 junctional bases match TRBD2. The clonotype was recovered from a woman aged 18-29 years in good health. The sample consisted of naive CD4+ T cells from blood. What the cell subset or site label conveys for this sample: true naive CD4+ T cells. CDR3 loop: CASSPPGGRDFNEQFF. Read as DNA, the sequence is TGTGCCAGCTCACCACCGGGCGGGAGGGATTTCAATGAGCAGTTCTTC.